These T cell receptor beta chains were read from a single sample in a study of blood T cell repertoires in COVID-19. The repertoire was sequenced with immunoSEQ multiplex PCR; TCRdb's copy has only in-frame clones and lacks some. There are about 320,000 clones in the sample; approximately 81% occur only once, and 1.5% to 2% lies in the top ten. Source material: PBMCs or T cells enriched from blood (not recorded which). These receptors all come from a woman aged 25 to 39 who had been exposed to COVID-19. The CDR3 runs from the conserved cysteine through the conserved F or W. D genes are given only for firm matches. Not all rows give a size; the values are once, few, many and, for expanded clones, a class.

TRBJ2-1	-	TRBV12-3/TRBV12-4	TRBD2	TGTGCCAGCAGCGCGGGAGCATACAATGAGCAGTTCTTC	CASSAGAYNEQFF
TRBJ1-1	few	TRBV10-2	-	TGCGCCAGCAATTCAGGGCAGGGCACTGAAGCTTTCTTT	CASNSGQGTEAFF
TRBJ2-5	once	TRBV29-1	TRBD2	TGCAGCGTTGAACTAGCGGGGATAGGAGAGACCCAGTACTTC	CSVELAGIGETQYF
TRBJ2-2	-	TRBV2	TRBD2	TGTGCCAGCAGTGACCGCGGGACTAGCGGAACCGGGGAGCTGTTTTTT	CASSDRGTSGTGELFF
TRBJ1-6	-	TRBV9	TRBD1	TGTGCCAGCAGCGTAGCCCCAATAGGGGGCAGCGGGAATTCACCCCTCCACTTT	CASSVAPIGGSGNSPLHF
TRBJ1-6	-	TRBV5-1	-	TGCGCCAGCAGCTTGGAAAGGACAGAGCTTAATTCACCCCTCCACTTT	CASSLERTELNSPLHF
TRBJ1-2	-	TRBV30	TRBD1	TGTGCCTGGTATGCCAGGGGGCTGAACTATGGCTACACCTTC	CAWYARGLNYGYTF
TRBJ1-1	-	TRBV5-1	-	TGCGCCAGCAGCTTAGGCAGCGAGAACACTGAAGCTTTCTTT	CASSLGSENTEAFF
TRBJ1-4	-	TRBV10-3	TRBD1	TGTGCCATCAGTCCCGGGACAGAGGAAAAACTGTTTTTT	CAISPGTEEKLFF
TRBJ2-3	-	TRBV25-1	TRBD2	TGTGCCAGCAGTGAGATCCGGGGGGGGAAGGCAGATACGCAGTATTTT	CASSEIRGGKADTQYF
TRBJ1-2	-	TRBV11-2	TRBD1	TGTGCCAGCAGCTTAAGACCGGGACAGATCTATGGCTACACCTTC	CASSLRPGQIYGYTF
TRBJ2-7	-	TRBV28	TRBD1	TGTGCCAGCAGTTCCGGGACAGGAGCCTACGAGCAGTACTTC	CASSSGTGAYEQYF
TRBJ1-5	-	TRBV30	-	TGTGCCTGGAGTTACGGCGGGGGGAATCAGCCCCAGCATTTT	CAWSYGGGNQPQHF
TRBJ2-7	few	TRBV3-1/TRBV3-2	-	TGTGCCAGCAGCCACAGATCCTACGAGCAGTACTTC	CASSHRSYEQYF
TRBJ1-1	-	TRBV6-1	-	TGTGCCAGCAGTGAGGTGGAGGGTGGCACTGAAGCTTTCTTT	CASSEVEGGTEAFF
TRBJ2-7	-	TRBV5-4	TRBD1	TGTGCCAGCAGCTTTTCCGGGACAGGGGGGTACGAGCAGTACTTC	CASSFSGTGGYEQYF
TRBJ2-1	-	TRBV28	TRBD2	TGTGCCAGCAGTTTAAACCGACTAGCGGGAGGCTACTACAATGAGCAGTTCTTC	CASSLNRLAGGYYNEQFF
TRBJ2-2	-	TRBV18	TRBD2	TGTGCCAGCTCACCAGAGGTAGCTAGCGGCGCCGGGGAGCTGTTTTTT	CASSPEVASGAGELFF
TRBJ2-5	-	TRBV6-2/TRBV6-3	TRBD2	TGTGCCAGCAGTCGGAGGATCGATAGCGGGGGGATAAGGGAGACCCAGTACTTC	CASSRRIDSGGIRETQYF
TRBJ2-3	-	TRBV4-2	-	TGTGCCAGCAGCCAAGAGGAGGGGCCGGGCACAGATACGCAGTATTTT	CASSQEEGPGTDTQYF
TRBJ1-5	-	TRBV19	-	TGTGCCAGTAGTATAGCAGGGGATGCGGGTCCCCAGCATTTT	CASSIAGDAGPQHF
TRBJ1-2	few	TRBV7-2	TRBD1	TGTGCCAGCACCCTGACCGGGACAGAAGACGGCTACACCTTC	CASTLTGTEDGYTF
TRBJ2-7	few	TRBV4-1	TRBD2	TGCGCCAGCAGCCAAGATACCGGCGGGGGACTCTACGAGCAGTACTTC	CASSQDTGGGLYEQYF
TRBJ2-1	few	TRBV7-9	TRBD2	TGTGCCAGCAGCCCACTGAAACCCGAGCTAGCGGGAGCCTACAATGAGCAGTTCTTC	CASSPLKPELAGAYNEQFF
TRBJ2-3	once	TRBV4-2	TRBD2	TGTGCCAGCAGCCCTCAGGGGACTAGCGGGGACCGTGGGTATTTT	CASSPQGTSGDRGYF
TRBJ1-1	once	TRBV7-9	-	TGTGCCAGCAGACCTAAAGACAGGTTGAACACTGAAGCTTTCTTT	CASRPKDRLNTEAFF
TRBJ2-7	many	TRBV3-1/TRBV3-2	-	TGTGCCAGCAGCCAAGAGCGTATCAGGGGGCGCCAGCGGGGGGTACTGGGCGAGCAGTACTTC	CASSQERIRGRQRGVLGEQYF
TRBJ2-1	few	TRBV7-3	-	TGTGCCAGCAGCTTACACCAGGGTGCTGAGCAGTTCTTC	CASSLHQGAEQFF